These 8 T cell receptor beta chains were sequenced from one sample in a study of response to subunit inactivated influenza vaccine. TCRdb re-called the RT-PCR reads with MiXCR, one entry per CDR3 protein. The table has a few hundred thousand distinct CDR3 sequences, approximately 15% seen once. The sequencing here drew on PBMCs from blood, taken roughly 12 days after vaccination. The source of these receptors is a man aged 50 to 59 who received an inactivated influenza vaccine.

The rearrangement uses TRBV14 and TRBJ2-7; 9 bases agree with TRBD1. V lost 4 bases and J lost 2; bases outside the gene matches: 9. The germline gives CDR1 SGHDN, CDR2 FVKESK. This CDR3 is 16 amino acids long. CDR3 DNA: TGTGCCAGCAGCCCACTGGACAGGGGACCCCCCTACGAGCAGTACTTC. It encodes CASSPLDRGPPYEQYF.

In its sample, this clonotype was seen many times. V usage is TRBV4-2 and J usage is TRBJ1-5; TRBD1 matches 8 bases. CDR1 LGHNA and CDR2 YNFKEQ come from the germline V gene. This CDR3 comprises 15 residues. V lost 2 bases, J lost 3 bases, and 3 bases stayed unmatched. CDR3 loop: CASSQQGATNQPQHF. CDR3 DNA: TGTGCCAGCAGCCAACAGGGGGCTACCAATCAGCCCCAGCATTTT.

In its sample, this clonotype was seen a few times. The J gene is TRBJ2-7, the V gene TRBV12-3 or TRBV12-4; 7 nucleotides match TRBD1. The CDR3 consists of 14 residues. The junction had 6 bases not matched to a gene; V was cut back by 5 bases and J by 2 bases. Here the CDR3 DNA reads TGTGCCAGCAGTAACAACAGGGGCCCCTACGAGCAGTACTTC. Protein: CASSNNRGPYEQYF.

This clonotype was recorded many times. The V and J genes are TRBV6-2 or TRBV6-3 and TRBJ2-7, with TRBD1 as a possible D gene (5 bases). CDR1 is MNHEY, CDR2 SVGEGT, per germline. With 7 bases removed from V and 1 base from J, the gap between germline ends came to 11 bases. This CDR3 comprises 13 residues. The DNA for the CDR3 is TGTGCCAGCACCTTCAGACAGTCCTACGAGCAGTACTTC. The encoded protein is CASTFRQSYEQYF.

The chain joins TRBV5-5 to TRBJ1-4, with TRBD1 matching 7 bases. The V and J ends lost 2 bases and 7 bases, in that order; junction bases with no gene match: 11. This CDR3 is 16 amino acids long. Germline V gene sequence: CDR1 SGHKS, CDR2 YYEKEE (reference sequence). The CDR3 nucleotides read TGTGCCAGCAGCTTACAACGACAGGGAGGGTCTGAAAAACTGTTTTTT. This encodes CASSLQRQGGSEKLFF.

This clonotype was observed a few times. This chain uses TRBV7-2 with TRBJ2-7, with TRBD2 matching over 8 bases. The CDR3 runs 15 residues. Germline V CDR1 and CDR2: SGHTA, FQGNSA. J gave up 2 bases and V 5 bases, and 8 bases lay outside the gene matches. This CDR3 reads CASSPSGGRTYEQYF. As DNA, the CDR3 is TGTGCCAGCAGCCCCTCGGGGGGGCGGACCTACGAGCAGTACTTC.

The gene calls are TRBV7-8 and TRBJ1-5; D might be TRBD1 (5 bases). CDR3 size: 16 residues. The germline CDR1 and CDR2 sequences are SGHVS and FQNEAQ. V lost 5 bases and J lost 3, with 17 bases in between. Here the CDR3 DNA reads TGTGCCAGCAGCCGTACCCGGTTCAGGGACAATCAGCCCCAGCATTTT. Translating it yields CASSRTRFRDNQPQHF.

This chain connects TRBV11-2 to TRBJ2-1; unclear D gene. This CDR3 is 13 amino acids long. The V and J ends lost 1 base and 10 bases respectively, with 11 bases between them. CDR1 and CDR2 (germline): SGHAT, FQNNGV. CDR3 in DNA: TGTGCCAGCAGCTTAGCTCCATTATTGGAGCAGTTCTTC. Translating gives CASSLAPLLEQFF.